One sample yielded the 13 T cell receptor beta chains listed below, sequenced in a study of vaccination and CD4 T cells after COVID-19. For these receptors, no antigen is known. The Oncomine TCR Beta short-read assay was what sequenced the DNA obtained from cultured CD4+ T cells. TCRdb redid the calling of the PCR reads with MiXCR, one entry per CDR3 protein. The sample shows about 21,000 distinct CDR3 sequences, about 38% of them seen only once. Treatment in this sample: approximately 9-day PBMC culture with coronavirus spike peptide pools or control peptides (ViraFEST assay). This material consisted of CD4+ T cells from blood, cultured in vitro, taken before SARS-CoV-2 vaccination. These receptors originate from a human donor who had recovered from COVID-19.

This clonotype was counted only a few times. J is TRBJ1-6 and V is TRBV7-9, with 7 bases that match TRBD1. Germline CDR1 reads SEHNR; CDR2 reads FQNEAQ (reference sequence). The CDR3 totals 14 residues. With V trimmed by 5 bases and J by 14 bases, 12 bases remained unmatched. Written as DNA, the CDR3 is TGTGCCAGCAGCACAACAGACAGGGAAGGTACCCTCCACTTT. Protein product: CASSTTDREGTLHF.

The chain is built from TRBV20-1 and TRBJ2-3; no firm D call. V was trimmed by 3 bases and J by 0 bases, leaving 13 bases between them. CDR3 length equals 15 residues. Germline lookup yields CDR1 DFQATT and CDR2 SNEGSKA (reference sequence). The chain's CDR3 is CSASSRRESTDTQYF. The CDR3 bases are TGCAGTGCTAGTAGCAGGAGAGAGAGCACAGATACGCAGTATTTT.

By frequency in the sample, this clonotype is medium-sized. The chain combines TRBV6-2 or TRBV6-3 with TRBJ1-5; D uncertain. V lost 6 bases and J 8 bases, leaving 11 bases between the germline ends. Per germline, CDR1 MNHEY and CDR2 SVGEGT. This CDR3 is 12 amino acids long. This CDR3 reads CASRAPFEPQHF. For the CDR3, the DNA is TGTGCCAGCAGGGCCCCATTTGAGCCCCAGCATTTT.

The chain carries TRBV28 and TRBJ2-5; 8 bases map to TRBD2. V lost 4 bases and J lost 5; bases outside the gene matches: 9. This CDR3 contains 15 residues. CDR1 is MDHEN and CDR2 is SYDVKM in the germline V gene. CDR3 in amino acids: CASSSAGSGSETQYF. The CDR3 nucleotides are TGTGCCAGCAGTTCGGCGGGGAGCGGGAGCGAGACCCAGTACTTC.

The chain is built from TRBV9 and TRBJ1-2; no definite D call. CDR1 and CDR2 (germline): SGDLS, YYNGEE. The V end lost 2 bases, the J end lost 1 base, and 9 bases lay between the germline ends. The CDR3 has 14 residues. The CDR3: CASSVGTFNYGYTF. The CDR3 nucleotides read TGTGCCAGCAGCGTTGGCACATTTAACTATGGCTACACCTTC.

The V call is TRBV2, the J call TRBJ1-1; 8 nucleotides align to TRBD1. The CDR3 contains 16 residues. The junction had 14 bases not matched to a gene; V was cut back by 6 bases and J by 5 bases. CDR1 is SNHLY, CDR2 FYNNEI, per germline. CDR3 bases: TGTGCCAGCAGGGGTCCCGGGACAGGCGGGCATACTGAAGCTTTCTTT. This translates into CASRGPGTGGHTEAFF. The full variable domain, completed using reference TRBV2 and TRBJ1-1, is EPEVTQTPSHQVTQMGQEVILRCVPISNHLYFYWYRQILGQKVEFLVSFYNNEISEKSEIFDDQFSVERPDGSNFTLKIRSTKLEDSAMYFCASRGPGTGGHTEAFFGQGTRLTVV.

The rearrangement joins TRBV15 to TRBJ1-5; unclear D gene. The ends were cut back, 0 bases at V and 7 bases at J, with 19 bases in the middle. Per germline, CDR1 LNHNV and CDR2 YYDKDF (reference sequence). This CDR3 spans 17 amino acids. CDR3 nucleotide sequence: TGTGCCACCAGCAGAGAAGGAAAGCTGCCCGGGCCCCAGCCCCAGCATTTT. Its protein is CATSREGKLPGPQPQHF.

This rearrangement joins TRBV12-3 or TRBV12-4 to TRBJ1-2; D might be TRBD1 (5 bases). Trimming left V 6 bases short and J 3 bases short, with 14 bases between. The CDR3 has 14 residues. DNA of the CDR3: TGTGCCAGCAGCTTGGCGGGGGAAGACTATGGCTACACCTTC. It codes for CASSLAGEDYGYTF.

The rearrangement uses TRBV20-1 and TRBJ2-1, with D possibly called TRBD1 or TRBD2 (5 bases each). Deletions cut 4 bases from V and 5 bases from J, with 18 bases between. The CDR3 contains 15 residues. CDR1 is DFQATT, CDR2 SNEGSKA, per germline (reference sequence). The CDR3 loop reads CSANSREWANNEQFF. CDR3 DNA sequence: TGCAGTGCTAACAGCAGGGAGTGGGCTAACAATGAGCAGTTCTTC.

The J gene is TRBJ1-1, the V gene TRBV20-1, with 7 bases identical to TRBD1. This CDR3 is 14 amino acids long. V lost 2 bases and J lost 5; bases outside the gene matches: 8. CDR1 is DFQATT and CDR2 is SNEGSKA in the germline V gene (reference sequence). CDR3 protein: CSARNPGGTTEAFF. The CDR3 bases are TGCAGTGCTAGAAATCCAGGGGGTACGACTGAAGCTTTCTTT.

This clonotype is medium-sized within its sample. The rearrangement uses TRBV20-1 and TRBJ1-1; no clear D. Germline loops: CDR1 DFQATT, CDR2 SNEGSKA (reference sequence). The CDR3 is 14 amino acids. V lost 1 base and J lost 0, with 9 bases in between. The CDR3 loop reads CSARAPGLNTEAFF. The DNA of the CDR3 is TGCAGTGCTAGAGCCCCGGGCCTGAACACTGAAGCTTTCTTT.

The CDR3 spells CASSLAGMFANEQFF. DNA for the CDR3: TGTGCCAGCAGTCTAGCGGGGATGTTCGCGAATGAGCAGTTCTTC. The chain is built from TRBV11-3 and TRBJ2-1, with 9 bases matching TRBD2. This CDR3 has 15 amino acids. Germline values: CDR1 SGHNT, CDR2 YENEEA. The trim removed 6 bases at V and 7 bases at J, leaving 10 bases unmatched.

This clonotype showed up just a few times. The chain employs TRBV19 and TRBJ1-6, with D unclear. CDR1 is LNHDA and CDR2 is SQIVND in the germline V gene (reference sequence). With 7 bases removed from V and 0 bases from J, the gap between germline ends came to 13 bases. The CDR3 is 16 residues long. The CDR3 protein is CASTKRGSSYNSPLHF. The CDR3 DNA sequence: TGTGCCAGTACCAAACGAGGAAGCTCCTATAATTCACCCCTCCACTTT. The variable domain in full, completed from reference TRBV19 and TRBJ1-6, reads DGGITQSPKYLFRKEGQNVTLSCEQNLNHDAMYWYRQDPGQGLRLIYYSQIVNDFQKGDIAEGYSVSREKKESFPLTVTSAQKNPTAFYLCASTKRGSSYNSPLHFGNGTRLTVT.